The present T cell receptor beta chain was sequenced within a study of cytomegalovirus exposure and HLA in healthy donors. Study-level results: The later analysis indicated that the majority of CMV-associated TCR beta chains appeared HLA-restricted.

In regard to this clone: Its antigen remains unknown.

PCR used 60 Vbeta primers and 13 Jbeta primers. The table came from immunoSEQ multiplex PCR; TCRdb's copy has only in-frame clones and leaves some out. Recorded here are around 40,000 clones; the top ten clones represent 5% to 7.5%. V was pared by 6 bases and J by 2 bases, with 4 bases of the junction left unmatched. Germline loops: CDR1 KGHSH, CDR2 LQKENI. This CDR3 spans 14 amino acids. Sequencing was done on a sample of PBMCs. The chain links TRBV18 to TRBJ2-7; 10 positions agree with TRBD2. This sequence was found in a man aged 25-45 years in good health and CMV-seronegative. The CDR3 nucleotides read TGTGCCAGCTCCGCTAGCGGGAGCGCCTACGAGCAGTACTTC. This sequence encodes CASSASGSAYEQYF.